This T cell receptor (beta chain) comes out of a study of T-cell memory formation after mild COVID-19 (dated by TCRdb to the early 2020s). With respect to the entire study: TCR sequence clusters from the two donors were found to be largely donor specific. The cohort comprised two young, previously healthy adult volunteers, one female and one male. Longitudinal TCRalpha and TCRbeta repertoire sequencing tracked T-cell clones expanding and contracting after mild COVID-19 in two donors.

Ficoll-Paque density gradient centrifugation was the method used to isolate PBMCs. General study outcomes and caveats: The detection of some responding clones in pre-infection memory suggests that pre-existing cross-reactive memory T cells joined the SARS-CoV-2 response. Whether the second-wave clones peaking on day 37 were SARS-CoV-2 specific was not confirmed. The study covered only a couple of mild cases, and larger cohorts including severe cases with pre-infection samples were considered necessary. From day 15 to 85, contracting clones showed balanced CD4/CD8 phenotypes, whereas a second wave of clones that expanded from day 15 to 37 leaned towards CD4+. Contracting CD4+ clones were located mainly in the CM and EM memory subsets, whereas CD8+ clones were found to be enriched in EMRA.

V is trimmed back by 4 bases and J by 10 bases, and the junction contains 15 bases that no gene match accounts for. Taken from the germline V gene, the CDR1 and CDR2 loops are MGHRA and YSYEKL. Including the terminal cysteine and phenylalanine, the CDR3 comprises 16 residues. The retained sequence is limited to the CDR3, 48 bases, with the frame set at the first base. This clonotype was picked up a small number of times. Its antigen remains undetermined. Base quality data are lacking; no much larger clone is found one base away. The data were produced on an Illumina NovaSeq 6000. TCRalpha and TCRbeta cDNA libraries were constructed by 5'RACE with constant-segment primers, with sample barcodes and unique molecular identifiers being introduced. RNA was extracted from every sample with Trizol reagent. Libraries were amplified in two PCR steps, with a second sample barcode and Illumina TruSeq adapters added in the second step. The libraries were sequenced on an Illumina NovaSeq using 2 x 150 bp paired-end reads. The paper's data handling went like this. Demultiplexing of reads and collapsing into UMI-guided consensus sequences were performed with migec v1.2.7. Using mixcr v2.1.11, UMI consensuses were aligned to TRA and TRB V and J templates and then assembled into clonotypes. Expanded or contracted clonotypes were those called significant by both edgeR and NoisET, with noise models trained on biological replicates. For edgeR calls, the thresholds were a false discovery rate-adjusted p below 0.01 and a log2 fold-change of 1. PCA with hierarchical clustering of max-normalized trajectories of the 1000 most abundant clonotypes was used as exploratory dynamics analysis. Separately sequenced CD4+ and CD8+ repertoires were used to assign the CD4 or CD8 phenotype of responding clones. TCRdb handled the public reads itself, with Q25 trimming in fastp and clone calling in MiXCR, and kept productive beta chains. Entries are consolidated by CDR3 protein sequence, retaining the most common genes and DNA. These V and J calls originate from TCRdb's pipeline instead of the authors' own analysis. In this sample the table shows approximately 580,000 distinct CDR3 sequences, 20% of which occur a single time. The leading ten clones occupy roughly an eighth of the sample.

This receptor was identified in an adult woman who had mild COVID-19 (a few samples of this study predate the infection). The sample titles of this study are shuffled in the database, so cell type and time point are left out; the donor was told from shared clones. Recombination linked TRBV4-1 to TRBJ2-1; 8 middle bases align to TRBD1. The sample comprised PBMCs or a T cell subset sorted from them (not recorded which). The CDR3 reads as follows: CASSRPSGTGTGEQFF. The sequence in DNA is TGCGCCAGCAGCCGCCCGTCCGGGACAGGAACGGGGGAGCAGTTCTTC.